The subject of this entry is one T cell receptor beta chain. Per the authors' pipeline: Estimation of nucleated cell counts relied on the amplification of reference gene primers. Sequenced by immunoSEQ multiplex PCR; TCRdb stores in-frame clones only, minus some. D and trimming come from the DNA, and the V and J calls and clone size come from that table. The sample has some 360,000 clones, 88% seen once. Exposed participants came across a COVID-19 case within 2 weeks before study entry. V lost 1 base and J 1 base, leaving 13 bases between the germline ends. From germline, CDR1 is SSHAT and CDR2 FNYEAQ (reference sequence). The CDR3 runs to 17 residues. The data were obtained in a study of blood T cell repertoires in COVID-19.

The sample was PBMCs or T cells enriched from blood (not recorded which). The receptor was isolated from a woman in her twenties or thirties who had been exposed to COVID-19. The V gene is TRBV7-7, the J gene TRBJ2-2; tentative D call: TRBD1 (5 bases). The CDR3 nucleotides are TGTGCCAGCAGCTTAGATTTGGGGCAGGGGAACACCGGGGAGCTGTTTTTT. Amino acid sequence: CASSLDLGQGNTGELFF.